This passage covers 16 T cell receptor beta chains from one sample sequenced in a study of CD8+ T cells in alopecia areata. cDNA prepared by RNA extraction and subsequent reverse transcription served as the template for sequencing. The method was immunoSEQ multiplex PCR; TCRdb's version includes in-frame clones alone and lacks a portion of them. The sample offers over 100,000 clones and no singletons, the top ten holding about 19%. The sample consisted of lesional skin. Every receptor here comes from a C3H/HeJ mouse with alopecia areata. For this mouse line, the MHC haplotype is H2-k.

The sample holds a few counts of this clone. Genes here carry mouse names. The read terminates 4 residues ahead of where the CDR3 ends, so the germline J gene completes it. The chain couples TRBV1 to TRBJ1-2, with 10 bases matching TRBD1. The V segment lost 3 bases and the J segment 4 bases; nucleotides outside the gene matches: 5. CDR3 length equals 15 residues. Germline CDR1 is NSQYPW and CDR2 is LRSPGD (reference sequence). The CDR3 region is CTCSARDRGGSDYTF. CDR3 DNA (partial): TGCACCTGCAGTGCTCGGGACAGGGGAGGCTCC.

This clone has more than one count but fewer than ten. Germline and genes: mouse. The read halts 4 residues ahead of the CDR3 end, with the missing end drawn from the germline J gene. The chain couples TRBV13-3 to TRBJ2-3; D possibly corresponds to TRBD1 (5 bases). CDR3 length: 15 amino acids. V was shortened by 3 bases and J by 0 bases, with 11 bases between the two germline ends. From germline, CDR1 is NNHDY and CDR2 SYVADS. The CDR3 DNA, read in part, is TGTGCCAGCAGTGCGCGACAGAAAAGTGCAGAA. This codes for CASSARQKSAE. The whole CDR3 protein reads CASSARQKSAETLYF.

This clone was seen a few times. Germline and genes: mouse. This chain's CDR3 is CASTGTGYAEQFF. Partial CDR3 DNA: TGTGCTAGCACCGGGACAGGCTATGCT. This sequence joins TRBV17 and TRBJ2-1, with 8 bases fitting TRBD1. The sequence runs out 4 residues before the end of the CDR3; the remainder is reconstructed from the germline J gene. CDR1 is MNHDT, CDR2 YYDKIL, per germline. Trimming cost V 7 bases and J 3 bases; bases outside gene matches: 2. The CDR3 extends over 13 amino acids.

Note on this clone: The genes are named according to mouse. Incomplete CDR3 DNA: TGTGCCAGCAGTGATCTCCGGGACAGGGGAAGAAACACA. The encoded protein is CASSDLRDRGRNT. The full-length CDR3 reads as CASSDLRDRGRNTEVFF. The gene calls are TRBV13-3 and TRBJ1-1, with 10 nucleotides matching TRBD1. With the read ending 4 residues before the CDR3 end, the germline J gene is used to fill in that end. V lost 1 base, J lost 1 base, and 7 bases stayed unmatched. The germline V gene has CDR1 NNHDY and CDR2 SYVADS. The CDR3 spans 17 residues.

On this clone: Here the gene names and germline are mouse. The CDR3 extends 4 residues past the end of the read, so its final part is completed from the germline J gene. The genes are TRBV13-2 and TRBJ2-7, with 13 bases fitting TRBD2. CDR1 is NNHNN and CDR2 is SYGAGS in the germline V gene (reference sequence). V lost 3 bases, J lost 3 bases, and 3 bases stayed unmatched. The CDR3 is 15 amino acids. This CDR3 reads CASGGGTGGDYEQYF. The sequenced part of the CDR3 DNA is TGTGCCAGCGGTGGAGGGACTGGGGGGGACTAT.

This clone was observed a few times. Gene names denote mouse genes. The CDR3 end lies 4 residues beyond the end of the read and is filled in from the germline J gene. The chain uses TRBV13-3 and TRBJ1-4; 11 nucleotides agree with TRBD1. The CDR3 runs to 16 residues. Per germline, CDR1 NNHDY and CDR2 SYVADS. Partial CDR3 DNA: TGTGCCAGCAGTGATGTGAGGACAGGGGGCACCGAA. Amino acid sequence: CASSDVRTGGTE. The CDR3 reads in full as CASSDVRTGGTERLFF.

Comments on this clone: Any gene name here is a mouse gene name. The read finishes 4 residues shy of the CDR3 end, and the germline J gene is used to complete it. J is TRBJ2-1 and V is TRBV13-3; 9 bases fit TRBD2. V trimming: 2 bases; J trimming: 6 bases; junction bases outside the gene matches: 3. The CDR3 extends over 14 amino acids. Germline CDR1 and CDR2: NNHDY and SYVADS. CDR3: CASSESGGAAEQFF. The CDR3 DNA, read in part, is TGTGCCAGCAGTGAGAGTGGGGGGGCTGCT.

As regards this clone: These gene names are mouse names. This CDR3 reads CASSQALTANSDYTF. CDR3 DNA, as far as it was read: TGTGCCAGCAGCCAAGCCCTGACAGCAAACTCC. V and J are TRBV5 and TRBJ1-2, with D maybe TRBD1 (5 bases). The read ends 4 residues early relative to the CDR3; the germline J gene fills the gap. The V end lost 1 base, the J end lost 0 bases, and 9 bases lay between the germline ends. The germline V gene encodes CDR1 LGHNA and CDR2 YNLKQL (reference sequence). This CDR3 is 15 amino acids long.

Turning to this clone: Germline and genes here are mouse. The read terminates 4 residues before the CDR3 end, so the remaining end is supplied by the germline J gene. Other DNA sequences of this sample code for an identical CDR3. The chain recombines TRBV19 with TRBJ2-5; D gene uncertain. V lost 2 bases and J lost 3, with 7 bases in between. Germline lookup yields CDR1 FNHDT and CDR2 SITEND (reference sequence). The CDR3 has 13 amino acids. The DNA read from the CDR3 is TGTGCCAGCAGTATTCGCCAGCAAGAC. Encoded protein: CASSIRQQD. The complete CDR3 reads CASSIRQQDTQYF.

Remarks on this clone: Gene and germline names: mouse. The CDR3 reads CASSGTEKAETLYF. The CDR3 bases that were read are TGTGCCAGCAGTGGGACAGAGAAGGCAGAA. The chain employs TRBV13-3 and TRBJ2-3; a weak D match, TRBD1 (6 bases). The read falls 4 residues short of the CDR3 end, and the missing part is taken from the germline J gene. CDR1 is NNHDY, CDR2 SYVADS, per germline. CDR3 length: 14 residues. V gave up 3 bases and J gave up 3 bases, with 11 bases separating them.

With respect to this clone: The gene names given are mouse names. The sequenced fragment ends 4 residues before the CDR3 boundary, so the rest is inferred from the germline J gene. V and J are TRBV5 and TRBJ1-4; D is unresolved. Germline CDR1 LGHNA, CDR2 YNLKQL (reference sequence). This CDR3 spans 14 amino acids. Deletions cut 2 bases from V and 0 bases from J, with 4 bases between. CDR3 bases read: TGTGCCAGCAGCCAACAGGTTTCCAACGAA. Its translation: CASSQQVSNE. The CDR3, in full, reads CASSQQVSNERLFF.

This clone was counted at least ten times. Genes and germline come from the mouse. The CDR3 is cut off 4 residues early in the read; its end comes from the germline J gene. The genes are TRBV13-3 and TRBJ2-2, with TRBD2 matching over 9 bases. V was pared by 6 bases and J by 0 bases, with 3 bases of the junction left unmatched. Germline V CDR1 and CDR2: NNHDY, SYVADS. This CDR3 has 15 residues. CDR3 amino acids: CASNNWGANTGQLYF. The DNA read from the CDR3 is TGTGCCAGCAACAACTGGGGGGCAAACACCGGG.

This clone was counted ten times or more. The germline and genes are mouse ones. The sequenced fragment ends 4 residues before the CDR3 boundary, so the rest is inferred from the germline J gene. The chain links TRBV1 to TRBJ2-2, with D maybe TRBD2 (5 bases). The CDR3 is made up of 14 amino acids. V gave up 3 bases and J gave up 2 bases, with 7 bases separating them. Germline V lookup: CDR1 NSQYPW, CDR2 LRSPGD (reference sequence). CDR3 DNA, as far as it was read: TGCACCTGCAGTGCTGGGGTTAACACCGGG. Translating it yields CTCSAGVNTG. The whole CDR3 region reads CTCSAGVNTGQLYF.

This clone was detected only a few times. Gene and germline names: mouse. Read data end 4 residues before the CDR3 end; the end is taken from the germline J gene. This sequence joins TRBV13-3 and TRBJ2-1; the match to TRBD2 covers 11 bases. Germline-derived CDR1 and CDR2 are NNHDY and SYVADS. This CDR3 comprises 16 residues. Trimming took 4 bases from V and 4 from J; bases not matched to a gene: 7. The sequenced CDR3 bases are TGTGCCAGCAGTCCCGGACTGGGGGGCCTGTATGCT. Encoded protein: CASSPGLGGLYA. The whole CDR3 region reads CASSPGLGGLYAEQFF.

A word on this clone: The genes and germline here are from mouse. From the germline J gene comes the end of the CDR3, since the read stops 4 residues before it. The rearrangement links TRBV13-3 to TRBJ2-7; the match to TRBD2 covers 8 bases. Germline V gene data show CDR1 as NNHDY and CDR2 as SYVADS. This CDR3 is 14 amino acids long. CDR3 DNA, as far as it was read: TGTGCCAGCAGTGTTGCTGGGGGGTATTAT. Protein product: CASSVAGGYY. The entire CDR3 sequence reads CASSVAGGYYEQYF.

This clone was counted between two and nine times. Gene names are mouse gene names. The read ends 4 residues before the CDR3 terminus; that terminus is restored from the germline J gene. The chain combines TRBV14 with TRBJ1-4; D perhaps matches TRBD1 (6 bases). There are 15 residues in the CDR3. Trimming cost V 2 bases and J 2 bases, with 10 bases left between them. Germline CDR1 and CDR2: SGHDT and FRDEAV. CDR3 sequence reads: CASSFGGRSNERLFF. The CDR3 bases that were read are TGTGCCAGCAGTTTTGGGGGGCGGTCCAACGAA. The whole variable domain, filled in from reference TRBV14 and TRBJ1-4, reads EAGVTQSPRYAVLQEGQAVSFWCDPISGHDTLYWYQQPRDQGPQLLVYFRDEAVIDNSQLPSDRFSAVRPKGTNSTLKIQSAKQGDTATYLCASSFGGRSNERLFFGHGTKLSVL.